This TCR beta chain came from a study of T-cell memory formation after mild COVID-19 (dated by TCRdb to 2020 to 2023). About the investigation overall: Most TCR sequence clusters were specific to one of the two donors. Longitudinal TCRalpha and TCRbeta repertoire sequencing tracked T-cell clones expanding and contracting after mild COVID-19 in two donors. Two young, previously healthy adult volunteers, one female and one male, were included in the cohort. Broader findings and caveats from the paper: Clones contracting from day 15 to 85 had balanced CD4/CD8 phenotypes, while a second wave expanding from day 15 to 37 was biased towards CD4+. The study covered only two mild cases, and larger cohorts including severe cases with pre-infection samples were considered necessary. Contracting CD4+ clones appeared mostly in the CM and EM memory subsets, whereas CD8+ clones were enriched in EMRA. The detection of some responding clones in pre-infection memory suggests that pre-existing cross-reactive memory T cells joined the SARS-CoV-2 response. SARS-CoV-2 specificity was not confirmed for the second-wave clones peaking on day 37.

Ficoll-Paque density gradient centrifugation was used to isolate PBMCs. Sequencing instrument: Illumina NovaSeq 6000. cDNA libraries for TCRalpha and TCRbeta were prepared by 5'RACE using constant-segment primers, with sample barcodes and unique molecular identifiers added. Trizol reagent was used to extract RNA from every sample. Amplification of the libraries took two PCR steps, and the second step added a second sample barcode plus Illumina TruSeq adapters. Sequencing of libraries was performed on an Illumina NovaSeq with 2 x 150 bp paired-end reads. The original methods were these. With migec v1.2.7, reads were demultiplexed and then collapsed into UMI-guided consensus sequences. Using mixcr v2.1.11, UMI consensuses were aligned to TRA and TRB V and J templates and then assembled into clonotypes. A clonotype was counted as expanded or contracted only when both edgeR and NoisET called the clonotype significant, with the noise models trained on biological replicates. For edgeR calls, the cutoffs were a false discovery rate-adjusted p below 0.01 and a log2 fold-change threshold of 1. PCA with hierarchical clustering of max-normalized trajectories of the 1000 most abundant clonotypes was used as exploratory dynamics analysis. The CD4 or CD8 phenotype of responding clones was assigned using the separately sequenced CD4+ and CD8+ repertoires. In TCRdb, the public reads were trimmed at Q25 with fastp and aligned with MiXCR, with productive beta chains retained. Each CDR3 protein appears once, grouped with its most common genes and DNA. TCRdb, not the original authors, processed these V and J calls. For this sample the table gives over 350,000 distinct CDR3 sequences, of which approximately 15% were detected only once. Of the sample, 20% to 25% falls within the top ten clones.

Trimming takes 1 base from V and 5 bases from J, and the germline ends sit 20 bases apart. The CDR3 spans 17 residues, from the cysteine through the phenylalanine. Only the CDR3 DNA stays, 51 bases, in frame from base 1. The germline V gene specifies MGHRA as CDR1 and YSYEKL as CDR2. This clonotype was observed a few times. Its antigen is currently not known. Base qualities are not at hand, and no much larger clone is one base apart. The sequence is built from TRBV4-1 and TRBJ2-5; no confident D gene assignment can be made. The receptor was derived from a young man who had mild COVID-19 (a few samples of this study predate the infection). The sample titles of this study are shuffled in the database, so cell type and time point are left out; the donor was told from shared clones. The sequenced sample consisted of PBMCs or a T cell subset sorted from them (not recorded which). Here is the DNA: TGCGCCAGCAGCCAAGCAGTTCGCAGAGAGCTGGGGGAGACCCAGTACTTC. This gives the protein CASSQAVRRELGETQYF.